This T cell receptor (beta chain) is from a study of blood T cell repertoires in COVID-19. On the study more broadly: Collection of acute and convalescent COVID-19 samples took place in the United States, Italy and Spain. Sample material is recorded as cDNA or gDNA derived from T cells, B-cell-depleted T cells, or PBMCs.

The CDR3 totals 13 residues. Per the germline V gene, CDR1 is LGHNT and CDR2 is FRNRAP. V lost 5 bases to trimming and J lost 5 bases, with 9 bases between them. This clone was counted once. In the original processing: It was from reference gene primer amplification that nucleated cell counts were estimated. Data came from immunoSEQ multiplex PCR; TCRdb stores just in-frame clones and leaves some out. The DNA was the basis for D and trimming; V, J and clone size are from that table. Of 70,000 or so clones in the sample, around 89% were seen once. Input material: peripheral blood. This TCR was sampled from a man aged 60 to 69 with acute or convalescent COVID-19. The chain uses TRBV12-5 and TRBJ2-2; D is uncertain. The chain's CDR3 is CASGAVETGELFF. In DNA form, the CDR3 reads TGTGCTAGTGGTGCAGTGGAGACCGGGGAGCTGTTTTTT.